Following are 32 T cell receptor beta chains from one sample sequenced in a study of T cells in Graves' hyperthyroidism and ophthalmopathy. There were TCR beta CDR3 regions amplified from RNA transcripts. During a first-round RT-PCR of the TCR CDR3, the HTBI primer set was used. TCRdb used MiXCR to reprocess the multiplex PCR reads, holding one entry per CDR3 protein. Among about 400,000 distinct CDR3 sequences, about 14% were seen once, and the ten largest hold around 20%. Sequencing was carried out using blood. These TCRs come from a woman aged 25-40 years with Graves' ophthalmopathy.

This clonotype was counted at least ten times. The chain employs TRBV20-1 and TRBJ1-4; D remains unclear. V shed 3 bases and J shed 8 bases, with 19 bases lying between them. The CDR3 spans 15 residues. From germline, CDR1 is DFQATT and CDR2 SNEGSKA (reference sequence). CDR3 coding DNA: TGCAGTGCTAGTACACCGGGCCCCGCCTCGGAAAAACTGTTTTTT. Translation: CSASTPGPASEKLFF.

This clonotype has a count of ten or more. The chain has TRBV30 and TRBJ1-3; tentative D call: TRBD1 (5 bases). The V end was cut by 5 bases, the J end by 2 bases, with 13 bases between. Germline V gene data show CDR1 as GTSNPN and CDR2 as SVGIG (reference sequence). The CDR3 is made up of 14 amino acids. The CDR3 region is CAWRTGAPGNTIYF. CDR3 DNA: TGTGCCTGGCGCACCGGGGCGCCTGGAAACACCATATATTTT.

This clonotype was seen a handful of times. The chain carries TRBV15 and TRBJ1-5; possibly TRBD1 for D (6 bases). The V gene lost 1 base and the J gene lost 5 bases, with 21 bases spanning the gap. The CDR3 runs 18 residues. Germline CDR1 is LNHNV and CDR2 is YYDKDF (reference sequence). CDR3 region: CATSRGGRGALIDQPQHF. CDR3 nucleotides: TGTGCCACCAGCAGAGGGGGACGGGGGGCCCTAATCGATCAGCCCCAGCATTTT.

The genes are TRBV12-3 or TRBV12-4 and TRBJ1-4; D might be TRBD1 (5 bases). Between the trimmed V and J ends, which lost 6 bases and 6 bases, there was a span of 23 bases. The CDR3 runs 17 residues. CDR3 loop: CASRHLTLGVRHEKLFF. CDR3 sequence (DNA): TGTGCCAGCAGGCACTTGACACTGGGGGTACGTCATGAAAAACTGTTTTTT.

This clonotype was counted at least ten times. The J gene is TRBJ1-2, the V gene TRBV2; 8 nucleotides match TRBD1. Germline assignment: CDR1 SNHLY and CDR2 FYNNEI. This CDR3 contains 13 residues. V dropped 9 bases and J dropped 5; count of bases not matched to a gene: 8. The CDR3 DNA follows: TGTGCCAGTATAGGACAGGGCGGATATGGCTACACCTTC. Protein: CASIGQGGYGYTF.

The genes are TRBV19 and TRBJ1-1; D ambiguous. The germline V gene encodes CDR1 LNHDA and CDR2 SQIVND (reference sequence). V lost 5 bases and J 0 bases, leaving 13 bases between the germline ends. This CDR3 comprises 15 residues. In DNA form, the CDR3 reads TGTGCCAGTAGTTCAGGTCCATATCTGAACACTGAAGCTTTCTTT. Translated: CASSSGPYLNTEAFF.

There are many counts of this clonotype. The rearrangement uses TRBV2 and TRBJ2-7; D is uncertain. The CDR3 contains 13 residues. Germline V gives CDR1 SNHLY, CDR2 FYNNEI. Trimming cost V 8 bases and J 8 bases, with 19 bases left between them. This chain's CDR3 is CASSLKQSRQQYF. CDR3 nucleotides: TGTGCCAGCTCCCTAAAACAATCACGGCAGCAGTACTTC.

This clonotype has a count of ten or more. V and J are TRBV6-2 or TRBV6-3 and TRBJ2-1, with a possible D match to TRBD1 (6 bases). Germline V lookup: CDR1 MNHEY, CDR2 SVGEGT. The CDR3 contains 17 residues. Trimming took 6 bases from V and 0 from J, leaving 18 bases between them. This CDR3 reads CASRRLKEGGSYNEQFF. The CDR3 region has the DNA TGTGCCAGCAGAAGATTAAAGGAAGGGGGCTCCTACAATGAGCAGTTCTTC.

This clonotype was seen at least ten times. CDR3 DNA sequence: TGTGCCAGCAGTCGGGACCCTGGGGGTCAGCCCCAGCATTTT. It yields the protein CASSRDPGGQPQHF. V usage is TRBV9 and J usage is TRBJ1-5, with D possibly TRBD1 on 5 matching bases. This CDR3 has 14 residues. Trimming shortened V by 5 bases and J by 6 bases, and 15 bases separated the two germline ends. Per germline, CDR1 SGDLS and CDR2 YYNGEE.

Here the CDR3 DNA reads TGCGCCAGCAGCCTCGGGGCAGGGGATGAGCAGTACTTC. As protein: CASSLGAGDEQYF. The V and J genes are TRBV5-1 and TRBJ2-7; tentative D call: TRBD1 (6 bases). CDR3 length: 13 amino acids. Germline CDR1 is SGHRS and CDR2 is YFSETQ. Trimming removed 4 bases at V and 7 bases at J, with 15 bases between.

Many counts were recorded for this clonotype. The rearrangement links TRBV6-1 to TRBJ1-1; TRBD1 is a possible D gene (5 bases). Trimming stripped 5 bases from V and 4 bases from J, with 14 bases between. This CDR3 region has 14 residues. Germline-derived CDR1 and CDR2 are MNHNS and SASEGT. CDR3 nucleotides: TGTGCCAGCAGTCTATGGGATGGGGGCACTGAAGCTTTCTTT. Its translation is CASSLWDGGTEAFF.

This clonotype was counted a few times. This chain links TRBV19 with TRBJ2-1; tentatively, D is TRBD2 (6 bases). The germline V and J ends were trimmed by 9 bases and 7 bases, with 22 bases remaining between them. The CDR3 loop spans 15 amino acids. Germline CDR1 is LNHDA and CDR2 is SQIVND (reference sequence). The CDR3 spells CARERVEGCLNEQFF. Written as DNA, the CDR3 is TGTGCCAGGGAGCGGGTCGAAGGCTGTCTGAATGAGCAGTTCTTC. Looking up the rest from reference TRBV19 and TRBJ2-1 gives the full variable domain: DGGITQSPKYLFRKEGQNVTLSCEQNLNHDAMYWYRQDPGQGLRLIYYSQIVNDFQKGDIAEGYSVSREKKESFPLTVTSAQKNPTAFYLCARERVEGCLNEQFFGPGTRLTVL.

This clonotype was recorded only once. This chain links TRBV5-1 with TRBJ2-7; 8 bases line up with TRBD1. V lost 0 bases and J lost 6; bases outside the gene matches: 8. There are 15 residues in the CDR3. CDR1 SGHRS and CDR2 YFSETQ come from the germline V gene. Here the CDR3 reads CASSLVAGGAVEQYF. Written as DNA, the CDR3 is TGCGCCAGCAGCTTGGTAGCAGGGGGCGCGGTCGAGCAGTACTTC.

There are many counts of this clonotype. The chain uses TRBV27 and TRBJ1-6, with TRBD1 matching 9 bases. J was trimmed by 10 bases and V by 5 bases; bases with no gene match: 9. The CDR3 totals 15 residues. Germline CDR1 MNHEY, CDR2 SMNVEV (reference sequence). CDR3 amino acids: CASSPSTGGRSPLHF. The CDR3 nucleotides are TGTGCCAGCAGTCCCTCGACAGGGGGAAGATCACCCCTCCACTTT.

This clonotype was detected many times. The CDR3 DNA reads TGTGCCAGCAAGACCGGGACTAGCGTTAGATACGAGCAGTACTTC. This gives the protein CASKTGTSVRYEQYF. The J gene is TRBJ2-7, the V gene TRBV2; 10 nucleotides align to TRBD2. The CDR3 length is 15 residues. V was pared by 7 bases and J by 4 bases, with 10 bases of the junction left unmatched. Looked up from germline, CDR1 is SNHLY and CDR2 is FYNNEI.

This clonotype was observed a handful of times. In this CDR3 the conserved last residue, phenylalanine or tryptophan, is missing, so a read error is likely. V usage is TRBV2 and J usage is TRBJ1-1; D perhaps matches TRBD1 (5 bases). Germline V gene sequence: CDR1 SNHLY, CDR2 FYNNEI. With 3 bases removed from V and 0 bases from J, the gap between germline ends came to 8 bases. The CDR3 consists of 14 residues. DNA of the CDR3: TGTGCCAGCAGTGAGGGAGGGGTGAACACTGAAGCTTTCCTT. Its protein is CASSEGGVNTEAFL.

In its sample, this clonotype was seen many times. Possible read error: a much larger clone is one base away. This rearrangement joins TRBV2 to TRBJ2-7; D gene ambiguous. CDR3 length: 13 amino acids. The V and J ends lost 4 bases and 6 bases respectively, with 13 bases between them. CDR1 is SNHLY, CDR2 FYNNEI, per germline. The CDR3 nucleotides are TGTGCCAGCAGTGGAGCTCCCGTCGGCGAGCAGTACTTC. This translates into CASSGAPVGEQYF. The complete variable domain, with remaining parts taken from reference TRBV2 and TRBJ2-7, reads EPEVTQTPSHQVTQMGQEVILRCVPISNHLYFYWYRQILGQKVEFLVSFYNNEISEKSEIFDDQFSVERPDGSNFTLKIRSTKLEDSAMYFCASSGAPVGEQYFGPGTRLTVT.

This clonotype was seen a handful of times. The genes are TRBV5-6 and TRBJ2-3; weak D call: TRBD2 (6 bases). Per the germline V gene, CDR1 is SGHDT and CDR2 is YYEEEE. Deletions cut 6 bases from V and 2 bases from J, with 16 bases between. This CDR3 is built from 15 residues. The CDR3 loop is CASIMGTSTTDTQYF. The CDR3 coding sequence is TGTGCCAGCATCATGGGTACTAGCACCACAGATACGCAGTATTTT.

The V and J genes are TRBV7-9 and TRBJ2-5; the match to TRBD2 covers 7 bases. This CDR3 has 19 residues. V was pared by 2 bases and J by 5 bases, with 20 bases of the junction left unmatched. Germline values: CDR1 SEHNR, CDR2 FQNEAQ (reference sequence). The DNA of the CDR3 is TGTGCCAGCAGCTTATGGGGAGGGTCCGGGGAGGATATCGCGGAGACCCAGTACTTC. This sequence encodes CASSLWGGSGEDIAETQYF.

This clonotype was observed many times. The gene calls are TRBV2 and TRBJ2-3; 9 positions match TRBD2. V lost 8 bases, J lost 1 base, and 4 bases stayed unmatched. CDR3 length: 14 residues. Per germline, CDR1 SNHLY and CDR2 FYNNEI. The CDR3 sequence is CASRKRGGTDTQYF. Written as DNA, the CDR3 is TGTGCCAGCCGAAAGCGGGGGGGCACAGATACGCAGTATTTT.

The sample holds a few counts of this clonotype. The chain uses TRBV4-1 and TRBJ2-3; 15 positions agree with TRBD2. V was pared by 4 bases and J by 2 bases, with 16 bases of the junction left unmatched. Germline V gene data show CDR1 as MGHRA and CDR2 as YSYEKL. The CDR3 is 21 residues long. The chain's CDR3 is CASSLKPGLAGGNINTDTQYF. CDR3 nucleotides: TGCGCCAGCAGCCTTAAACCGGGACTAGCGGGGGGAAATATTAACACAGATACGCAGTATTTT.

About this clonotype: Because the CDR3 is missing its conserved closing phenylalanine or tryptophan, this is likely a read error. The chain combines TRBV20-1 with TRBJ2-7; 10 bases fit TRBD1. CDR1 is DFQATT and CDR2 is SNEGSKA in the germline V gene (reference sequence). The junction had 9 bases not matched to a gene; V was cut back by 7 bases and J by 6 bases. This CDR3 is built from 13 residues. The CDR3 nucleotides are TGCAGTGTTACGACAGGGGGCTCGATCGAGCAGTACCTC. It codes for CSVTTGGSIEQYL.

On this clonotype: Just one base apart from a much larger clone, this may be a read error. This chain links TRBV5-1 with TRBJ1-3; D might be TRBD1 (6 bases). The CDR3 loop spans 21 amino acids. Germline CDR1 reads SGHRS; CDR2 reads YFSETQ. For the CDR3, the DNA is TGCGCCAGCAGCGAGACCCAACTAATTGACAGGCTACCAAGCTCTGGAAACACCACATATTTT. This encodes CASSETQLIDRLPSSGNTTYF.

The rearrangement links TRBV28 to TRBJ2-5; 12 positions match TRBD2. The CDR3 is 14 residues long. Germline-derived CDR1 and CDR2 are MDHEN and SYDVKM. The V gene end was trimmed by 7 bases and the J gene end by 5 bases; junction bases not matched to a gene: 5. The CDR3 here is CASTPSGGGETQYF. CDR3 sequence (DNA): TGTGCCAGCACGCCTAGCGGGGGGGGGGAGACCCAGTACTTC.

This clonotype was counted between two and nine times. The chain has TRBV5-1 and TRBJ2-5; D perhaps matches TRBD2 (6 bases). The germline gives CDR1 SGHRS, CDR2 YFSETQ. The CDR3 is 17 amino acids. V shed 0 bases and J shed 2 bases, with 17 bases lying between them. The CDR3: CASSLASIGGLQETQYF. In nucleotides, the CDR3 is TGCGCCAGCAGCTTGGCCTCAATCGGGGGACTGCAAGAGACCCAGTACTTC.

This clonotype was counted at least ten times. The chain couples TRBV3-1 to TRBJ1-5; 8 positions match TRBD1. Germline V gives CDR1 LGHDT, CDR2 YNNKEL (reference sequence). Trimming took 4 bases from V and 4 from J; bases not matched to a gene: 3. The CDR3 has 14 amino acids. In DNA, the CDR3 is TGTGCCAGCAGCCGAGACAGGGGAAATCAGCCCCAGCATTTT. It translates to CASSRDRGNQPQHF.

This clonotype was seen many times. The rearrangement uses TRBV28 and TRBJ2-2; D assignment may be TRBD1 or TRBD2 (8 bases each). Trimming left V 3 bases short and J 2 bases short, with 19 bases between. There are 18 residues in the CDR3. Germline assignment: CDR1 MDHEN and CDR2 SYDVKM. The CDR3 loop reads CASSLGTGGGLNTGELFF. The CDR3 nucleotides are TGTGCCAGCAGTTTGGGGACAGGCGGGGGGCTAAACACCGGGGAGCTGTTTTTT.

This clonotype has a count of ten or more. CDR3 nucleotide sequence: TGTGCCAGCAGCCAAGTTGCTACCTACGAGCAGTACTTC. The encoded protein is CASSQVATYEQYF. This sequence joins TRBV3-1 and TRBJ2-7; D is uncertain. CDR3 size: 13 residues. The germline V and J ends were trimmed by 1 base and 2 bases, with 6 bases remaining between them. CDR1 and CDR2 from the germline V gene are LGHDT and YNNKEL (reference sequence).

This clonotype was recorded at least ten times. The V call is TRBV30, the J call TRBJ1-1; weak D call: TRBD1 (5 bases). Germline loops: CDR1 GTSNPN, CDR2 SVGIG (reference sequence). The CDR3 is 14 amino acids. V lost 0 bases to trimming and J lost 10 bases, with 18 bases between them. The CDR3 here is CAWSVRGGQGAAFF. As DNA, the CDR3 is TGTGCCTGGAGTGTCCGGGGCGGCCAAGGAGCAGCTTTCTTT.

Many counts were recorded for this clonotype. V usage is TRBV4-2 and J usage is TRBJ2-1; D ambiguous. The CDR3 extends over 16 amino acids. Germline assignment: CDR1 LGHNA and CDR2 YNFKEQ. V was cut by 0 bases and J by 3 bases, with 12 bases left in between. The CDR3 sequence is CASSQEGLGVYNEQFF. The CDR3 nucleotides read TGTGCCAGCAGCCAAGAAGGTCTAGGTGTCTACAATGAGCAGTTCTTC.

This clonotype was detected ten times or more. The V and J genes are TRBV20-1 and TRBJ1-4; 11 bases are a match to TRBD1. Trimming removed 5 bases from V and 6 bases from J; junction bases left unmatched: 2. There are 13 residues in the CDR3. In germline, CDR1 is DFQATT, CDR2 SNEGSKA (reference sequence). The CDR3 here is CSAGQGADEKLFF. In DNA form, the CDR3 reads TGCAGTGCTGGACAGGGGGCGGATGAAAAACTGTTTTTT.

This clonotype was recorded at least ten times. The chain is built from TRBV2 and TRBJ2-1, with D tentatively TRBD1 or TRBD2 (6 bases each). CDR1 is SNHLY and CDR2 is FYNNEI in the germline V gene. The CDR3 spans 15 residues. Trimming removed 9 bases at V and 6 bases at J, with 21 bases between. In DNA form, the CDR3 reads TGTGCCAGTTTACAGGGAGGTACCTTACTCAATGAGCAGTTCTTC. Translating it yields CASLQGGTLLNEQFF.